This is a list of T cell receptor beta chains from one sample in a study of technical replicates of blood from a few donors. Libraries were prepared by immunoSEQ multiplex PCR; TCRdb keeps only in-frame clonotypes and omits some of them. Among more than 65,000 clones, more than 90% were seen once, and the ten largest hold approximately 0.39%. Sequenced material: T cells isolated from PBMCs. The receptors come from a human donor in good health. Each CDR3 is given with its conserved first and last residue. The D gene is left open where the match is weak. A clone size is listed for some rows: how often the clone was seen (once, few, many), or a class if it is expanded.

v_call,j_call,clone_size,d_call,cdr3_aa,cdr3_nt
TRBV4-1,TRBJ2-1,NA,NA,CASSQIFEGGQFF,TGCGCCAGCAGCCAGATATTCGAGGGTGGGCAGTTCTTC
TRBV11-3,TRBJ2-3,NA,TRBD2,CASGSGASTDTQYF,TGTGCCAGCGGGAGCGGGGCTAGCACAGATACGCAGTATTTT
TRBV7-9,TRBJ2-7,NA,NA,CATGGRAYEQYF,TGTGCCACCGGCGGCAGAGCCTACGAGCAGTACTTC
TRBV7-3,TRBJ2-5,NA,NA,CASSFRGGETQYF,TGTGCCAGCAGCTTTAGAGGGGGAGAGACCCAGTACTTC
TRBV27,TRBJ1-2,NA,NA,CASSLSAGLPYGYTF,TGTGCCAGCAGTTTATCGGCAGGGCTCCCCTATGGCTACACCTTC
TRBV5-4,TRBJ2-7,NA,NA,CASTLDGAYEQYF,TGTGCCAGCACCCTAGACGGAGCCTACGAGCAGTACTTC
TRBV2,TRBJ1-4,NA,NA,CASTGGTNEKLFF,TGTGCCAGCACGGGAGGAACTAATGAAAAACTGTTTTTT
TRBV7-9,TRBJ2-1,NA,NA,CATLPPNPYNEQFF,TGTGCCACCCTACCCCCAAACCCCTACAATGAGCAGTTCTTC
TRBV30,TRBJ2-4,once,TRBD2,CAWTSGRNIQYF,TGTGCCTGGACTAGCGGGAGAAACATTCAGTACTTC
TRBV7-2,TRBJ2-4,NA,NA,CASSLGGQGIQYF,TGTGCCAGCAGCTTAGGAGGGCAAGGCATTCAGTACTTC
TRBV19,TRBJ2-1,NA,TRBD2,CASSIGGGVDSYNEQFF,TGTGCCAGTAGTATAGGGGGGGGTGTTGACTCCTACAATGAGCAGTTCTTC
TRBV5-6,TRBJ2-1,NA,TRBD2,CASSLSLAGVSEQFF,TGTGCCAGCAGCTTGTCTCTAGCGGGAGTTAGTGAGCAGTTCTTC
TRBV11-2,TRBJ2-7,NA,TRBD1,CASSFTATGTYEQYF,TGTGCCAGCAGCTTCACCGCGACAGGGACCTACGAGCAGTACTTC
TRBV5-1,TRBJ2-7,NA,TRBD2,CASSFSLAGGGYEQYF,TGCGCCAGCAGCTTTTCACTAGCGGGAGGAGGGTACGAGCAGTACTTC
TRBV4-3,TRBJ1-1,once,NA,CASSRRPGQLIAEAFF,TGCGCCAGCAGCCGTAGACCGGGACAATTGATAGCTGAAGCTTTCTTT
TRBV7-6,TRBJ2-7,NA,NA,CASSFGVGVSYEQYF,TGTGCCAGCAGCTTCGGGGTTGGGGTCTCCTACGAGCAGTACTTC
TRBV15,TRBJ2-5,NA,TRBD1,CATSSRDRGYVETQYF,TGTGCCACCAGCAGCCGGGACAGGGGTTATGTGGAGACCCAGTACTTC